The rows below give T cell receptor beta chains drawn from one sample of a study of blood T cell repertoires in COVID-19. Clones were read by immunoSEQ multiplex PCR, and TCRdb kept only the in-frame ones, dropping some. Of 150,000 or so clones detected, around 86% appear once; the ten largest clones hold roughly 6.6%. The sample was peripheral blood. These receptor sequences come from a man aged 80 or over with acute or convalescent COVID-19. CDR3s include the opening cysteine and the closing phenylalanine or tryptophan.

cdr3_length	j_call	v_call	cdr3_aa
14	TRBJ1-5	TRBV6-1	CASSDRELNQPQHF
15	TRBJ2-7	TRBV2	CASREPGLLSYEQYF
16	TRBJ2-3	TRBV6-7	CASSYLLAGVSYTQYF
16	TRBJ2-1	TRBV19	CASSSRDRGRYDEQFF
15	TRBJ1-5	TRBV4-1	CASSQADRGNQPQHF
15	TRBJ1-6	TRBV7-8	CASSLTGSYNSPLHF
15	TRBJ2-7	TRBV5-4	CASSLDRGHGYEQYF
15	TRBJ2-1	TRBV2	CASSEPDKLNNEQFF
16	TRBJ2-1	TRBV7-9	CASSLVGQGARNEQFF
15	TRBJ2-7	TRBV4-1	CASSRPDRVPDEQYF
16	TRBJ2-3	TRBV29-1	CSAGAGASPSTDTQYF
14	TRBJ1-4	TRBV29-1	CSFLGDRGHEKLFF
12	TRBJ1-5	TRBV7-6	CASSLVGGPQHF
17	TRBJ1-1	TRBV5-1	CASSLAGTALPRTEAFF
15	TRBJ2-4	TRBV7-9	CASSYQGYDKNIQYF
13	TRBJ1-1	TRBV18	CASSPQRNTEAFF
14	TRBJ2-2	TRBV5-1	CASRPGTGPGELFF
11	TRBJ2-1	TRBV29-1	CSVAAYNEQFF
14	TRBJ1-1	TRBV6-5	CASSYRGMNTEAFF
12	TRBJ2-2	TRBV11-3	CASSPETGVLFF
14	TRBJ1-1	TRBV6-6	CASTKDLMNTEAFF
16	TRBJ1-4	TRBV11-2	CASSSRTGGNDEKLFF
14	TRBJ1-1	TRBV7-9	CASSSGTPNTEAFF
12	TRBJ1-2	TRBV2	CASSEYGGGYTF
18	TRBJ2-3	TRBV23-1	CASISGGRAAPTPDTQYF
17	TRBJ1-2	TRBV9	CASSHRIDRGRDYGYTF
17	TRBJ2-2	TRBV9	CASSVGSGVSDTGELFF
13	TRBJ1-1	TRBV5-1	CASSFQGRTEAFF
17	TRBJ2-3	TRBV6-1	CASSEAVIFTSTDTQYF
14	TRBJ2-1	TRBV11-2	CASRKGGASNEQFF
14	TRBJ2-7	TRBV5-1	CASSLVQGTYEQYF
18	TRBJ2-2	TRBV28	CASSFLGGLAGLVGELFF
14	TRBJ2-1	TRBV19	CASSIGGVWDEQFF
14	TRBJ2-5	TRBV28	CASSLSGIGETQYF
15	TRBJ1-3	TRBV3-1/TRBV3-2	CASSYRRGSGNTIYF
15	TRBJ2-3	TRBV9	CASSAGGAGSDTQYF
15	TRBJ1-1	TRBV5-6	CASNRQGGIGTEAFF
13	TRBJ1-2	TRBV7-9	CASRMDSGYGYTF
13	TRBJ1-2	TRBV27	CASRLQGSYGYTF
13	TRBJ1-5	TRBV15	CATSYGTGQPQHF
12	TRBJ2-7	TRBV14	CASRWTGGEQYF
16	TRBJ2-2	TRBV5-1	CASSKEDRTNTGELFF
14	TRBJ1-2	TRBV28	CASTQTGDNYGYTF
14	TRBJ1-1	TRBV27	CARGGWAGGTEAFF
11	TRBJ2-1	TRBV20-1	CSARDFDEQFF